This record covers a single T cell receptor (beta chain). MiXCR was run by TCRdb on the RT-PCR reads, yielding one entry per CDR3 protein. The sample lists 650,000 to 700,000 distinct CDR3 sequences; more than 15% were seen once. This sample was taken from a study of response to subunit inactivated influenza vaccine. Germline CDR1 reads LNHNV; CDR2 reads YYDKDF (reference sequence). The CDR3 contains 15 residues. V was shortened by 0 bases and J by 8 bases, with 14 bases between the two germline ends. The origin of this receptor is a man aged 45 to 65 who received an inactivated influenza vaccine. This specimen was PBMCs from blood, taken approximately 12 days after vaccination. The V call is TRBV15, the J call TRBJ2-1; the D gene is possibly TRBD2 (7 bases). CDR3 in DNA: TGTGCCACCAGCAGAGAGGGGGGGCGGTTTGATGAGCAGTTCTTC. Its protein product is CATSREGGRFDEQFF.